The source of this TCR beta chain is a study of T cell repertoires in cytomegalovirus infection. TCRdb passed the reads through MiXCR, listing each CDR3 protein once. The sample lists some 220,000 distinct CDR3 sequences, about 7% occurring once. This clonotype was recorded a few times. Germline loops: CDR1 SGHDT, CDR2 YYEEEE. The J segment lost 6 bases and the V segment lost 4 bases, leaving 7 bases of the junction unmatched. The CDR3 loop spans 13 amino acids. What was sequenced was PBMCs. The TCR originated in a human donor in good health (CMV status not recorded). Some clones in this sample may be carry-over from other donors' samples. The genes are TRBV5-6 and TRBJ2-7; 7 bases agree with TRBD1. In DNA form, the CDR3 reads TGTGCCAGCAGCCCGGCGGCAGGGGGCGAGCAGTACTTC. Translated, it gives CASSPAAGGEQYF.